This is a list of T cell receptor beta chains from one sample in a study of cytomegalovirus exposure and HLA in healthy donors. The method was immunoSEQ multiplex PCR; TCRdb's version includes in-frame clones alone and lacks a portion of them. The repertoire holds fewer than 200,000 clones, with approximately 12% as singletons. Input material: PBMCs. The source is a man in his fifties or sixties in good health and CMV-seropositive. The CDR3 runs from the conserved cysteine through the conserved F or W. Fields, in order: CDR3 DNA, CDR3 protein, D gene, J gene, clone size, V gene. D genes are given only for firm matches. The size of a clone is reported for some rows only, either as once, few or many, or as a class for expanded clones.

TGTGCCAGCAGCTTAGAAGGCAGGGGTGCCTACGAGCAGTACTTC,CASSLEGRGAYEQYF,-,TRBJ2-7,few,TRBV11-1
TGTGCCAGCAGTTTAGGAGGTAGAGCATATAGCAATCAGCCCCAGCATTTT,CASSLGGRAYSNQPQHF,-,TRBJ1-5,few,TRBV27
TGTGCCAGCAGCACGACCCCAGGAGGGGCCAATTCACCCCTCCACTTT,CASSTTPGGANSPLHF,-,TRBJ1-6,few,TRBV5-5
TGTGCCAGCAGCTCGGGACAGGGGGATACTGAAGCTTTCTTT,CASSSGQGDTEAFF,TRBD1,TRBJ1-1,few,TRBV7-3
TGTGCCAGCAGCCTCGGTGGGGGGTTGGAGACCCAGTACTTC,CASSLGGGLETQYF,-,TRBJ2-5,few,TRBV14
TGCGCCAGCAGCTCCAATAGACAGGGAGATGGCTACACCTTC,CASSSNRQGDGYTF,TRBD1,TRBJ1-2,few,TRBV5-1
TGTGCCAGCAAGGGGAGCGGGGTGGTGGTAGAGACCCAGTACTTC,CASKGSGVVVETQYF,TRBD2,TRBJ2-5,-,TRBV2
TGCGCCAGCAGCCCTATGGAGGGTACCGAGCAGTACTTC,CASSPMEGTEQYF,-,TRBJ2-7,-,TRBV4-3
TGTGCCAGCAGCCTAAGACAGGGAATGAATGGCTACACCTTC,CASSLRQGMNGYTF,TRBD1,TRBJ1-2,few,TRBV5-6
TGTGCCAGTAGTGTCTCTAGCAGCGGGAACTATGGCTACACCTTC,CASSVSSSGNYGYTF,-,TRBJ1-2,few,TRBV19
TGTGCCAGCAGCCCCGGACAGTTCAATGAGCAGTTCTTC,CASSPGQFNEQFF,-,TRBJ2-1,few,TRBV25-1
TGTGCCAGCAAACCTCTTGTACAGGGGCCGACTGAAGCTTTCTTT,CASKPLVQGPTEAFF,TRBD1,TRBJ1-1,few,TRBV27
TGCAGCGTTGAGGAGGTGGAGAGCTCTGGAAACACCATATATTTT,CSVEEVESSGNTIYF,-,TRBJ1-3,few,TRBV29-1
TGTGCCAGCAGATCAGGGGAATACACTGAAGCTTTCTTT,CASRSGEYTEAFF,-,TRBJ1-1,few,TRBV7-9
TGTGCCAGCAGTCAACGGGTCCTCAATCAGCCCCAGCATTTT,CASSQRVLNQPQHF,-,TRBJ1-5,few,TRBV6-7
TGTGCCAGCAGCCCGCCTTCGGACTTAAACGTGGAGCTGTTTTTT,CASSPPSDLNVELFF,-,TRBJ2-2,few,TRBV4-2
TGCGCCAGCAGCCCTTCACGAGGGATGTATGGCTACACCTTC,CASSPSRGMYGYTF,-,TRBJ1-2,-,TRBV5-1
TGCGCCAGCAGCCAAGATTCCGTTGCAGATACGCAGTATTTT,CASSQDSVADTQYF,-,TRBJ2-3,-,TRBV4-3
TGTGCCAGCAGGCACCGGGACAGGGGATACGAGCAGTACTTC,CASRHRDRGYEQYF,TRBD1,TRBJ2-7,few,TRBV11-3
TGTGCCAGCAGCTTGGAGGCGGACTCTAACTATGGCTACACCTTC,CASSLEADSNYGYTF,-,TRBJ1-2,few,TRBV5-8
TGCGCCAGCAGCGCTGCGTACAGCTACGAGCAGTACTTC,CASSAAYSYEQYF,-,TRBJ2-7,-,TRBV5-1
TGTGCCAGCAGCTCGACAGGGGCTGCAGATACGCAGTATTTT,CASSSTGAADTQYF,TRBD1,TRBJ2-3,-,TRBV7-2
TGTGCCAGTAGTATGGGACAGGGGGCGGCTCAGCCCCAGCATTTT,CASSMGQGAAQPQHF,TRBD1,TRBJ1-5,few,TRBV19
TGTGCCAGTAGTTCCCCCGGGGCAGATACGCAGTATTTT,CASSSPGADTQYF,-,TRBJ2-3,-,TRBV19
TGTGCCAGTGTAGAGGGTCTCATGAACACTGAAGCTTTCTTT,CASVEGLMNTEAFF,-,TRBJ1-1,many,TRBV19
TGTGCCAGCAGCTCGCTTATCGGACAGACTGGGGCCAACGTCCTGACTTTC,CASSSLIGQTGANVLTF,-,TRBJ2-6,few,TRBV7-9
TGTGCCAGCATCCCGAACGGGAACACTGAAGCTTTCTTT,CASIPNGNTEAFF,-,TRBJ1-1,-,TRBV2
TGTGCCAGCAGCCAGATGCCTTTTAGCGGGGGGGCAGGAGAGACCCAGTACTTC,CASSQMPFSGGAGETQYF,TRBD2,TRBJ2-5,few,TRBV14
TGTGCCAGCAGCCCCTCCCGCGACTATGGCTACACCTTC,CASSPSRDYGYTF,-,TRBJ1-2,-,TRBV9
TGTGCCAGCAGCGTAGGACTCAACTCCTATAATTCACCCCTCCACTTT,CASSVGLNSYNSPLHF,-,TRBJ1-6,-,TRBV9
TGTGCCAGCAGCGTATCAGGAAACACCGGGGAGCTGTTTTTT,CASSVSGNTGELFF,-,TRBJ2-2,-,TRBV9
TGTGCCAGCAGCTTGGTCGGGAGTCAGCCCCAGCATTTT,CASSLVGSQPQHF,-,TRBJ1-5,few,TRBV5-6
TGTGCCAGCAGGTTCACAAGTGGGCAGACCGGCTACACCTTC,CASRFTSGQTGYTF,-,TRBJ1-2,few,TRBV11-2
TGTGCCAGCAGCACGGGACAGGGAGGCACTGAAGCTTTCTTT,CASSTGQGGTEAFF,TRBD1,TRBJ1-1,-,TRBV9
TGTGCCAGAGCCGCCGACCCGAACAGGGGGGTGGGATTGAATAACAATCAGCTCCAGCATTTT,CARAADPNRGVGLNNNQLQHF,TRBD1,TRBJ1-5,few,TRBV2
TGCGCCAGCAGCTTGGGGGGCATCTACAATGAGCAGTTCTTC,CASSLGGIYNEQFF,-,TRBJ2-1,few,TRBV5-1
TGTGCCTGGAAGCCCGTCGCGGGAACTTACAATGAGCAGTTCTTC,CAWKPVAGTYNEQFF,-,TRBJ2-1,-,TRBV30
TGTGCCAGCCAGCGGTTTTCTCACAGGGTTGGTACAGATACGCAGTATTTT,CASQRFSHRVGTDTQYF,-,TRBJ2-3,-,TRBV11-2
TGTGCCAGCAGCAACTGGACAGCTTACAATCAGCCCCAGCATTTT,CASSNWTAYNQPQHF,-,TRBJ1-5,-,TRBV21-1
TGTGCCAGCAGCTTAGGGTCGGTGAGGGAGACCCAGTACTTC,CASSLGSVRETQYF,-,TRBJ2-5,-,TRBV7-9
TGTGCCAGCAGCGTAGGGGGACAGGGTTTTCAGCCCCAGCATTTT,CASSVGGQGFQPQHF,TRBD1,TRBJ1-5,-,TRBV9
TGTGCCAGTACTCTGACAGGGGCAGTCCAGCCCCAGCATTTT,CASTLTGAVQPQHF,TRBD1,TRBJ1-5,few,TRBV19
TGTGCCAGCAGCTTACTTTACAATGAGCAGTTCTTC,CASSLLYNEQFF,-,TRBJ2-1,-,TRBV7-8
TGTGCCAGCAGCGTAGTTTCGGGGGGGGGACAGGGCATTGATACGCAGTATTTT,CASSVVSGGGQGIDTQYF,-,TRBJ2-3,few,TRBV9
TGTGCCAGTAACACCAGGAACACTGAAGCTTTCTTT,CASNTRNTEAFF,-,TRBJ1-1,few,TRBV11-3
TGCGCCAGCAGCTTACACGAACAGGGAATCTCTGGAAACACCATATATTTT,CASSLHEQGISGNTIYF,-,TRBJ1-3,-,TRBV5-1
TGTGCCAGTACGGGACAGATCAATCAGCCCCAGCATTTT,CASTGQINQPQHF,TRBD1,TRBJ1-5,-,TRBV6-1
TGTGCCAGCAGCTTTCCAGGGAGGTCTGGGAATGAGCAGTTCTTC,CASSFPGRSGNEQFF,-,TRBJ2-1,few,TRBV7-8
TGCAGCGTTGTCGAGGTCCACTCGTCGGACACCATATATTTT,CSVVEVHSSDTIYF,-,TRBJ1-3,-,TRBV29-1